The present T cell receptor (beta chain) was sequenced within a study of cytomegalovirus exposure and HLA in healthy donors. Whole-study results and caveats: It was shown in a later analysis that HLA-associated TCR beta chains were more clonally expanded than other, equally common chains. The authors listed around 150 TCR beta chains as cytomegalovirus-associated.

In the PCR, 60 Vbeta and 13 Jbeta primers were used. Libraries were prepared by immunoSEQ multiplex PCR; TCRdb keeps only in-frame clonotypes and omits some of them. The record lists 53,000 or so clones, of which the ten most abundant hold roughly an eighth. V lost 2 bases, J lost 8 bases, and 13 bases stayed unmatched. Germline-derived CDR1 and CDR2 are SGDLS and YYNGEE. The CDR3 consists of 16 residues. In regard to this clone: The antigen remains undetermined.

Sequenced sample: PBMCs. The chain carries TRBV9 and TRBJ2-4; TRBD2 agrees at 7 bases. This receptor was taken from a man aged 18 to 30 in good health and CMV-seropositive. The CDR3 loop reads CASSVEPGLGADIQYF. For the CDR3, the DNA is TGTGCCAGCAGCGTGGAGCCCGGACTAGGGGCGGACATTCAGTACTTC.